Each of the 3 T cell receptor beta chains below was sequenced from the same sample in a study of T cells in Graves' hyperthyroidism and ophthalmopathy. The investigators amplified TCR beta CDR3 regions from RNA transcripts. Carried out on the TCR CDR3, a first-round RT-PCR used the HTBI primer set. TCRdb re-derived calls from the multiplex PCR reads in MiXCR, one entry per CDR3 protein. The top ten clones hold about 29% of a sample with around 190,000 distinct CDR3 sequences, approximately 15% of them seen once. Sequencing was performed on blood. The receptors here all came from a woman aged 45-65 years with Graves' hyperthyroidism.

The chain carries TRBV4-1 and TRBJ1-2; D is unclear. Germline values: CDR1 MGHRA, CDR2 YSYEKL. Trimming pared 2 bases from V and 4 bases from J, leaving 14 bases between. CDR3 length equals 15 residues. CDR3 in DNA: TGCGCCAGCAGCCAATCAGAAAGAGTGAGCTATGGCTACACCTTC. Protein sequence: CASSQSERVSYGYTF.

Worth noting for this clonotype: A read error may explain this, as a much larger clone is one base away. The chain recombines TRBV3-1 with TRBJ1-2; TRBD1 matches at 8 bases. Trimming at V came to 3 bases and at J to 3 bases, leaving 15 bases not matched to a gene. The length of the CDR3 is 18 residues. The germline gives CDR1 LGHDT, CDR2 YNNKEL (reference sequence). CDR3 protein: CASSHGVRWTGKDYGYTF. Here the CDR3 DNA reads TGTGCCAGCAGCCACGGGGTGCGTTGGACAGGGAAGGACTATGGCTACACCTTC.

This clonotype has a count of ten or more. This rearrangement joins TRBV20-1 to TRBJ1-5, with D uncertain. Trimming shortened V by 0 bases and J by 5 bases, and 8 bases separated the two germline ends. The CDR3 has 13 residues. Germline lookup yields CDR1 DFQATT and CDR2 SNEGSKA (reference sequence). The CDR3 loop reads CSARESDDQPQHF. The CDR3 bases are TGCAGTGCTAGAGAATCTGACGATCAGCCCCAGCATTTT.